These T cell receptor beta chains were read from a single sample in a study of PD-L1 blockade in urothelial cancer. Profiled with immunoSEQ multiplex PCR; TCRdb holds only in-frame clones, not every one. The sample yields about 91,000 clones, around 78% seen once. Sequences were derived from PBMCs, sampled around atezolizumab (anti-PD-L1) treatment. The receptor source for this set is a man between 65 and 80 years old with urothelial cancer. Each CDR3 is given with its conserved first and last residue. Fields, in order: CDR3 DNA, CDR3 protein, J gene, V gene, clone size, CDR3 length, D gene. The D gene is left open where the match is weak. Size is omitted from some rows. Given values are once, few, many or a class for expanded clones.

cdr3_nt: TGTGCCAGCAGCTTAGGAGCGGAGGGCGGTGAAGCTTTCTTT
cdr3_aa: CASSLGAEGGEAFF
j_call: TRBJ1-1
v_call: TRBV7-9
clone_size: -
cdr3_length: 14
d_call: -

cdr3_nt: TGTGCCAGCACTAGCCGACAGGGGGCGGGACAGCCCCAGCATTTT
cdr3_aa: CASTSRQGAGQPQHF
j_call: TRBJ1-5
v_call: TRBV6-5
clone_size: -
cdr3_length: 15
d_call: TRBD1

cdr3_nt: TGTGCCAGCTCTCCCCGGAGTCCCGGGTCGGAACTGTTTTTT
cdr3_aa: CASSPRSPGSELFF
j_call: TRBJ1-4
v_call: TRBV18
clone_size: -
cdr3_length: 14
d_call: -

cdr3_nt: TGTGCCAGCAGCGGCGGACAGGGGGCTGTTGCTGAGACCCAGTACTTC
cdr3_aa: CASSGGQGAVAETQYF
j_call: TRBJ2-5
v_call: TRBV13
clone_size: -
cdr3_length: 16
d_call: TRBD1

cdr3_nt: TGTGCCAGCAGCTTAGTAAACCAGGGTAGCGGCTACACCTTC
cdr3_aa: CASSLVNQGSGYTF
j_call: TRBJ1-2
v_call: TRBV7-9
clone_size: once
cdr3_length: 14
d_call: -

cdr3_nt: TGTGCCAGCAGCAGACAGGCTCAGAACACTGAAGCTTTCTTT
cdr3_aa: CASSRQAQNTEAFF
j_call: TRBJ1-1
v_call: TRBV9
clone_size: few
cdr3_length: 14
d_call: -

cdr3_nt: TGTGCCAGCAGCGGGGGACTAGCGGGAGTCGATACGCAGTATTTT
cdr3_aa: CASSGGLAGVDTQYF
j_call: TRBJ2-3
v_call: TRBV7-2
clone_size: -
cdr3_length: 15
d_call: TRBD2

cdr3_nt: TGTGCCAGCAGCGAAACCAGACTAGATACGCAGTATTTT
cdr3_aa: CASSETRLDTQYF
j_call: TRBJ2-3
v_call: TRBV11-3
clone_size: -
cdr3_length: 13
d_call: -

cdr3_nt: TGTGCCAGCAGCAATATTGCAGGCCAAGAGACCCAGTACTTC
cdr3_aa: CASSNIAGQETQYF
j_call: TRBJ2-5
v_call: TRBV7-8
clone_size: few
cdr3_length: 14
d_call: -

cdr3_nt: TGCAGCGTTCAGGGTTACACTGAAGCTTTCTTT
cdr3_aa: CSVQGYTEAFF
j_call: TRBJ1-1
v_call: TRBV29-1
clone_size: few
cdr3_length: 11
d_call: -

cdr3_nt: TGTGCCAGCAGCGTAGGTCTAGGGGATGAATACGAGCAGTACTTC
cdr3_aa: CASSVGLGDEYEQYF
j_call: TRBJ2-7
v_call: TRBV9
clone_size: -
cdr3_length: 15
d_call: -

cdr3_nt: TGCGCCAGCAGCTCCAGGGGTGCGGTCTTTGGGGCCAACGTCCTGACTTTC
cdr3_aa: CASSSRGAVFGANVLTF
j_call: TRBJ2-6
v_call: TRBV5-1
clone_size: -
cdr3_length: 17
d_call: -

cdr3_nt: TGTGCCAGCAGCTCCGGGACTAGCGCCAATGAGCAGTTCTTC
cdr3_aa: CASSSGTSANEQFF
j_call: TRBJ2-1
v_call: TRBV9
clone_size: -
cdr3_length: 14
d_call: TRBD2

cdr3_nt: TGTGCCAGCAGTGAAGCCGGACAGAACACTGAAGCTTTCTTT
cdr3_aa: CASSEAGQNTEAFF
j_call: TRBJ1-1
v_call: TRBV6-1
clone_size: -
cdr3_length: 14
d_call: -

cdr3_nt: TGCGCCAGCAGCTTCGGACTAGGGAGCTACAATGAGCAGTTCTTC
cdr3_aa: CASSFGLGSYNEQFF
j_call: TRBJ2-1
v_call: TRBV5-1
clone_size: -
cdr3_length: 15
d_call: TRBD2

cdr3_nt: TGTGCCAGCTCACCACGACTAGCGGGAGGGCGGAATGAGCAGTTCTTC
cdr3_aa: CASSPRLAGGRNEQFF
j_call: TRBJ2-1
v_call: TRBV18
clone_size: -
cdr3_length: 16
d_call: TRBD2

cdr3_nt: TGTGCCAGCAGCGCCGGGACTTGGGGAGAGACCCAGTACTTC
cdr3_aa: CASSAGTWGETQYF
j_call: TRBJ2-5
v_call: TRBV7-6
clone_size: -
cdr3_length: 14
d_call: -

cdr3_nt: TGTGCCAGAGAAGCGGGCTCCTACGAGCAGTACTTC
cdr3_aa: CAREAGSYEQYF
j_call: TRBJ2-7
v_call: TRBV27
clone_size: -
cdr3_length: 12
d_call: -

cdr3_nt: TGTGCCAGCAGCCAACGGGGGGCGAGCGGCTACACCTTC
cdr3_aa: CASSQRGASGYTF
j_call: TRBJ1-2
v_call: TRBV5-8
clone_size: -
cdr3_length: 13
d_call: -

cdr3_nt: TGTGCCAGTAGTATAACTAGCGCGCAAGAGACCCAGTACTTC
cdr3_aa: CASSITSAQETQYF
j_call: TRBJ2-5
v_call: TRBV19
clone_size: -
cdr3_length: 14
d_call: TRBD2

cdr3_nt: TGTGCCTGGAGTACGGGGGGGGATCAGCCCCAGCATTTT
cdr3_aa: CAWSTGGDQPQHF
j_call: TRBJ1-5
v_call: TRBV30
clone_size: -
cdr3_length: 13
d_call: -

cdr3_nt: TGTGCCAGCAGCTTTGGGGCACAGAACACCGGGGAGCTGTTTTTT
cdr3_aa: CASSFGAQNTGELFF
j_call: TRBJ2-2
v_call: TRBV7-8
clone_size: once
cdr3_length: 15
d_call: -

cdr3_nt: TGTGCCAGCAGCTTAGCGCGAGGGTTGGGGGAAAAACTGTTTTTT
cdr3_aa: CASSLARGLGEKLFF
j_call: TRBJ1-4
v_call: TRBV7-9
clone_size: -
cdr3_length: 15
d_call: -

cdr3_nt: TGTGCCAGCAGCTTAACGGGACAGGGGTCCGGCTACACCTTC
cdr3_aa: CASSLTGQGSGYTF
j_call: TRBJ1-2
v_call: TRBV11-1
clone_size: -
cdr3_length: 14
d_call: TRBD1

cdr3_nt: TGTGCCAGCTCCGCAGGACAGGGGGCCCCTCAGCCCCAGCATTTT
cdr3_aa: CASSAGQGAPQPQHF
j_call: TRBJ1-5
v_call: TRBV18
clone_size: -
cdr3_length: 15
d_call: TRBD1

cdr3_nt: TGTGCCAGCAGCTTCCGGCGGGAGGAGGGGACCGGGGAGCTGTTTTTT
cdr3_aa: CASSFRREEGTGELFF
j_call: TRBJ2-2
v_call: TRBV7-2
clone_size: -
cdr3_length: 16
d_call: TRBD2

cdr3_nt: TGTGCCACCAGGACTAGCGGGACCCTCGAGCAGTACTTC
cdr3_aa: CATRTSGTLEQYF
j_call: TRBJ2-7
v_call: TRBV6-5
clone_size: -
cdr3_length: 13
d_call: TRBD2

cdr3_nt: TGTGCCAGCAGCTTATCGCAGTCGAACACTGAAGCTTTCTTT
cdr3_aa: CASSLSQSNTEAFF
j_call: TRBJ1-1
v_call: TRBV7-9
clone_size: -
cdr3_length: 14
d_call: -

cdr3_nt: TGTGCCAGCAGTTACTCGTGGCAGGGAAACCAGCCCCAGCATTTT
cdr3_aa: CASSYSWQGNQPQHF
j_call: TRBJ1-5
v_call: TRBV6-5
clone_size: -
cdr3_length: 15
d_call: -

cdr3_nt: TGTGCCTCCGCCAGACAGGCCGGGAACACTGAAGCTTTCTTT
cdr3_aa: CASARQAGNTEAFF
j_call: TRBJ1-1
v_call: TRBV30
clone_size: -
cdr3_length: 14
d_call: -

cdr3_nt: TGTGCCAGCAGCCTCGGGGGGGGCGATCAAGAGACCCAGTACTTC
cdr3_aa: CASSLGGGDQETQYF
j_call: TRBJ2-5
v_call: TRBV7-2
clone_size: -
cdr3_length: 15
d_call: TRBD2

cdr3_nt: TGTGCCAGCAGCCGGGGGGGAGGCCTGGCCTATGGCTACACCTTC
cdr3_aa: CASSRGGGLAYGYTF
j_call: TRBJ1-2
v_call: TRBV11-2
clone_size: once
cdr3_length: 15
d_call: -

cdr3_nt: TGCGCCAGCAGCTTGGCCCCGGGGGGCCTGGAGACCCAGTACTTC
cdr3_aa: CASSLAPGGLETQYF
j_call: TRBJ2-5
v_call: TRBV5-1
clone_size: -
cdr3_length: 15
d_call: -

cdr3_nt: TGCGCCAGCAGCTTGGCCAAAATCACAGGGCGGACTGAAGCTTTCTTT
cdr3_aa: CASSLAKITGRTEAFF
j_call: TRBJ1-1
v_call: TRBV5-1
clone_size: -
cdr3_length: 16
d_call: -

cdr3_nt: TGTGCCAGCAGGTCCGGGACAGGGGGCATCAACTATGGCTACACCTTC
cdr3_aa: CASRSGTGGINYGYTF
j_call: TRBJ1-2
v_call: TRBV7-9
clone_size: -
cdr3_length: 16
d_call: TRBD1

cdr3_nt: TGTGCCAGCAGCCACCCCCGGGGGAGGGCGACGGCAGATACGCAGTATTTT
cdr3_aa: CASSHPRGRATADTQYF
j_call: TRBJ2-3
v_call: TRBV14
clone_size: -
cdr3_length: 17
d_call: TRBD2

cdr3_nt: TGCGCCAGCAGCTCCGGACAGGGAGCCTACAATGAGCAGTTCTTC
cdr3_aa: CASSSGQGAYNEQFF
j_call: TRBJ2-1
v_call: TRBV5-1
clone_size: -
cdr3_length: 15
d_call: TRBD1

cdr3_nt: TGTGCCAGCAGCTTTACAGGGAGAGAAAGGGGGCTCTACACCTTC
cdr3_aa: CASSFTGRERGLYTF
j_call: TRBJ1-2
v_call: TRBV11-2
clone_size: -
cdr3_length: 15
d_call: TRBD1

cdr3_nt: TGTGCCAGCAGAGCGGACAGCTCCTACGAGCAGTACTTC
cdr3_aa: CASRADSSYEQYF
j_call: TRBJ2-7
v_call: TRBV2
clone_size: -
cdr3_length: 13
d_call: -

cdr3_nt: TGTGCCAGCTCACCGCCCAGGGCCGACACTGAAGCTTTCTTT
cdr3_aa: CASSPPRADTEAFF
j_call: TRBJ1-1
v_call: TRBV18
clone_size: few
cdr3_length: 14
d_call: -

cdr3_nt: TGTGCCAGCAGCCCAAGTCTTCGGACAGGTGATAACTATGGCTACACCTTC
cdr3_aa: CASSPSLRTGDNYGYTF
j_call: TRBJ1-2
v_call: TRBV9
clone_size: once
cdr3_length: 17
d_call: TRBD1

cdr3_nt: TGTGCCAGCAGCGGCTCCGGACAGGGGGTTTCTGGGGCCAACGTCCTGACTTTC
cdr3_aa: CASSGSGQGVSGANVLTF
j_call: TRBJ2-6
v_call: TRBV9
clone_size: -
cdr3_length: 18
d_call: TRBD1

cdr3_nt: TGTGCCAGCACCAGGGCAGACACCGGGGAGCTGTTTTTT
cdr3_aa: CASTRADTGELFF
j_call: TRBJ2-2
v_call: TRBV6-1
clone_size: -
cdr3_length: 13
d_call: -

cdr3_nt: TGTGCCAGCTCCCCAAGGGACTTGAACACTGAAGCTTTCTTT
cdr3_aa: CASSPRDLNTEAFF
j_call: TRBJ1-1
v_call: TRBV18
clone_size: -
cdr3_length: 14
d_call: -

cdr3_nt: TGTGCCAGCAGCTTAGGTACGGGGATGAACACCGGGGAGCTGTTTTTT
cdr3_aa: CASSLGTGMNTGELFF
j_call: TRBJ2-2
v_call: TRBV7-9
clone_size: once
cdr3_length: 16
d_call: -

cdr3_nt: TGTGCCATCAGCCTAGACTACAATGAGCAGTTCTTC
cdr3_aa: CAISLDYNEQFF
j_call: TRBJ2-1
v_call: TRBV10-3
clone_size: once
cdr3_length: 12
d_call: -

cdr3_nt: TGTGCCAGCAGCTGGCTAGCGGGAGCGGATCAAGAGACCCAGTACTTC
cdr3_aa: CASSWLAGADQETQYF
j_call: TRBJ2-5
v_call: TRBV5-4
clone_size: once
cdr3_length: 16
d_call: TRBD2